The 14 T cell receptor beta chains reported below all come from one sample, sequenced in a study of T cells in women clearing cervical HPV infection. Some clones are missing from TCRdb's copy, which holds only in-frame ones; the method was immunoSEQ multiplex PCR. The repertoire table contains under 45,000 clones. Sequenced: blood buffy coat. The source is a woman between 18 and 69 years old with a cervical HPV16 infection that either progressed to CIN3+ or cleared (not recorded which).

Points on this clone: Read data end 3 residues before the CDR3 end; the end is taken from the germline J gene. The rearrangement joins TRBV19 to TRBJ1-2, with 9 nucleotides matching TRBD1. Per the germline V gene, CDR1 is LNHDA and CDR2 is SQIVND (reference sequence). CDR3 length equals 14 residues. CDR3 DNA, as far as it was read: TGTGCCAGTAGCCCCCGGACAGGGGACCACGAC. Amino acid sequence: CASSPRTGDHD. The full CDR3 sequence reads CASSPRTGDHDYTF.

A remark on this clone: The missing CDR3 end, 3 residues past where the read stops, is filled in from the germline J gene. V usage is TRBV2 and J usage is TRBJ2-1; 9 nucleotides agree with TRBD2. This CDR3 has 14 residues. From germline, CDR1 is SNHLY and CDR2 FYNNEI. Trimming at V came to 4 bases and at J to 8 bases, leaving 6 bases not matched to a gene. The sequenced CDR3 bases are TGTGCCAGCAGTGTGAGGACTAGCGTCGATGAG. Residues: CASSVRTSVDE. The entire CDR3 protein reads CASSVRTSVDEQFF.

Turning to this clone: The CDR3 end falls 3 residues outside the read, so it is completed with the germline J gene. V gene TRBV10-3 combines with J gene TRBJ2-5, with a tentative D call TRBD1 (6 bases). The CDR3 loop spans 13 amino acids. Germline V lookup: CDR1 ENHRY, CDR2 SYGVKD. The V gene lost 11 bases and the J gene lost 5 bases, with 18 bases spanning the gap. CDR3 residues: CAYRAVQGETQYF. The DNA read from the CDR3 is TGTGCCTACCGAGCCGTCCAGGGGGAGACC.

Comments on this clone: Read sequence stops 3 residues before the CDR3 end, and the germline J gene provides the missing end. This chain joins TRBV5-4 and TRBJ2-2; 9 bases line up with TRBD1. From germline, CDR1 is SGHNT and CDR2 YYREEE (reference sequence). This CDR3 region has 15 residues. After removal of 2 bases from V and 4 bases from J, the junction contained 3 bases not matched to a gene. Incomplete CDR3 DNA: TGTGCCAGCAGCTTTCGACAGGGGGGCACCGGGGAG. This encodes CASSFRQGGTGE. The CDR3 in full is CASSFRQGGTGELFF.

Turning to this clone: The read ends 3 residues shy of where the CDR3 ends; the end is completed using the germline J gene. The chain couples TRBV10-3 to TRBJ2-7; D gene unclear. Between the trimmed V and J ends, which lost 3 bases and 3 bases, there was a span of 6 bases. The CDR3 spans 12 residues. Germline lookup yields CDR1 ENHRY and CDR2 SYGVKD. CDR3 sequence: CAISDADYEQYF. Incomplete CDR3 DNA: TGTGCCATCAGTGACGCAGACTACGAG.

Worth noting for this clone: The read halts 3 residues ahead of the CDR3 end, with the missing end drawn from the germline J gene. The V call is TRBV6-4, the J call TRBJ2-2; 7 bases match TRBD1. After removal of 6 bases from V and 3 bases from J, the junction contained 4 bases not matched to a gene. The CDR3 consists of 14 residues. Germline CDR1 reads MRHNA; CDR2 reads SNTAGT. The CDR3 sequence is CASRRQGDTGELFF. Incomplete CDR3 DNA: TGTGCCAGCAGGAGACAGGGTGACACCGGGGAG.

Details on this clone: The read ends 3 residues before the CDR3 terminus; that terminus is restored from the germline J gene. The chain recombines TRBV10-2 with TRBJ2-7; 7 positions agree with TRBD2. The germline V gene encodes CDR1 WSHSY and CDR2 SAAADI. V was clipped by 0 bases and J by 2 bases; unmatched bases: 4. The CDR3 length is 15 residues. Incomplete CDR3 DNA: TGCGCCAGCAGTGAGTCTGCTAGCGGCACCTACGAG. Its protein is CASSESASGTYE. The entire CDR3 sequence reads CASSESASGTYEQYF.

Worth noting for this clone: The DNA ends 3 residues before the CDR3 does, and the rest of the CDR3 is filled in from the germline J gene. V is TRBV18 and J is TRBJ2-4; 7 bases fit TRBD1. V lost 3 bases and J lost 3; bases outside the gene matches: 20. The CDR3 is made up of 20 amino acids. The V gene's germline CDR1 is KGHSH and CDR2 LQKENI. CDR3: CASSPAGDRGGFFGKNIQYF. CDR3 bases read: TGTGCCAGCTCACCCGCAGGGGACAGAGGTGGTTTCTTTGGCAAAAACATT.

A remark on this clone: The read gets to within 3 residues of the CDR3 end, and the germline J gene fills in the rest. The chain is built from TRBV19 and TRBJ1-1; 10 nucleotides align to TRBD1. The V gene end was trimmed by 4 bases and the J gene end by 1 base; junction bases not matched to a gene: 3. Germline V lookup: CDR1 LNHDA, CDR2 SQIVND (reference sequence). This CDR3 is built from 15 residues. CDR3 region: CASSRDRGSNTEAFF. The CDR3 bases that were read are TGTGCCAGTAGTAGGGACAGGGGTTCGAACACTGAA.

In regard to this clone: With the read ending 3 residues before the CDR3 end, the germline J gene is used to fill in that end. The genes are TRBV12-3 or TRBV12-4 and TRBJ2-2; D gene uncertain. This CDR3 is built from 13 residues. V lost 6 bases and J lost 4, with 9 bases in between. This CDR3 is CASRITGTGELFF. The sequenced part of the CDR3 DNA is TGTGCCAGCAGAATTACTGGCACCGGGGAG.

Note on this clone: The observed sequence ends 3 residues before the CDR3 terminus, with the missing tail filled in from the germline J gene. V usage is TRBV5-1 and J usage is TRBJ2-3; D ambiguous. V lost 2 bases, J lost 5 bases, and 15 bases lay in between. Looked up from germline, CDR1 is SGHRS and CDR2 is YFSETQ. The CDR3 covers 15 residues. CDR3: CASSFSSPRIDTQYF. CDR3 bases read: TGCGCCAGCAGCTTTTCCTCTCCGCGGATAGATACG.

Comment on this clone: Sequencing ends 3 residues short of the CDR3 end; the germline J gene provides the rest. The V call is TRBV20-1, the J call TRBJ1-5; tentative D call: TRBD1 (6 bases). CDR3 length: 14 residues. Per germline, CDR1 DFQATT and CDR2 SNEGSKA (reference sequence). The V and J ends lost 3 bases and 6 bases respectively, with 15 bases between them. This CDR3 reads CSARTGQRRQPQHF. The CDR3 DNA, read in part, is TGCAGTGCTAGGACCGGACAGCGGCGTCAGCCC.

Partial CDR3 DNA: TGTGCCAGCAGGAAGAGCGGCAGTTTGAACACTGAA. It encodes CASRKSGSLNTE. From start to end, the CDR3 is CASRKSGSLNTEAFF. The chain recombines TRBV2 with TRBJ1-1; no reliable D call. The CDR3 end is not reached by the read, which stops 3 residues before it; the germline J gene fills it in. Germline CDR1 reads SNHLY; CDR2 reads FYNNEI. The V and J ends lost 6 bases and 0 bases respectively, with 14 bases between them. This CDR3 contains 15 residues.

Points on this clone: The read falls 3 residues short of the CDR3 end, and the missing part is taken from the germline J gene. The gene calls are TRBV5-1 and TRBJ1-1; D perhaps matches TRBD1 (5 bases). V was shortened by 4 bases and J by 6 bases, with 13 bases between the two germline ends. The CDR3 loop spans 13 amino acids. Germline V gene lookup returns CDR1 SGHRS and CDR2 YFSETQ. The CDR3 bases that were read are TGCGCCAGCAGCCCCCCCGGGGGGGCTGAA. Residues: CASSPPGGAE. The CDR3, in full, reads CASSPPGGAEAFF.